This T cell receptor beta chain was found in a study of blood T cell repertoires in COVID-19. Study background: Acute and convalescent COVID-19 specimens originated in the United States, Italy and Spain.

V was clipped by 6 bases and J by 3 bases, with 9 bases between them. Germline V gene sequence: CDR1 MNHEY, CDR2 SVGAGI. This CDR3 has 13 residues. Sequencing was performed with immunoSEQ multiplex PCR; in TCRdb, only in-frame clones are kept and a portion is missing. The sample shows 200,000 to 300,000 clones, approximately 84% of them seen only once. The source of this sequence is a human donor in a cohort sampled during active COVID-19. The specimen was peripheral blood. V is TRBV6-5 and J is TRBJ1-5; TRBD1 might be the D (5 bases). The CDR3 reads CASSRQNNQPQHF. In nucleotides, the CDR3 is TGTGCCAGCAGCCGACAGAACAATCAGCCCCAGCATTTT.